A selection of T cell receptor beta chains follows, all from one sample in a study of T cell repertoires in cytomegalovirus infection. MiXCR, run by TCRdb on the reads, gives a single entry per CDR3 protein. Of about 920,000 distinct CDR3 sequences in the sample, around 32% were seen once. Their antigens remain unidentified. The input for sequencing was cultured CD8+ T cells from PBMCs, taken from culture after CMV antigen stimulation. These receptor sequences come from a human donor in good health (CMV status not recorded). Some clones in this sample may be carry-over from other donors' samples. Both conserved end residues are part of each CDR3. A D gene is named only where the DNA matches it firmly. For some rows the clone size is stated as once, few or many, or as a class when expanded; others skip it.

NA	TRBV5-1	NA	TRBJ1-1	CASSPLEAMNTEAFF	TGCGCCAGCAGCCCCCTGGAGGCTATGAACACTGAAGCTTTCTTT
NA	TRBV27	few	TRBJ1-2	CASSLLGQGYGYTF	TGTGCCAGCAGTTTATTGGGGCAGGGCTATGGCTACACCTTC
NA	TRBV7-9	many	TRBJ1-5	CASSLQGMGGNQPQHF	TGTGCCAGCAGCTTACAGGGTATGGGGGGCAATCAGCCCCAGCATTTT
TRBD2	TRBV7-2	many	TRBJ2-1	CASSSLAGGKYNEQFF	TGTGCCAGCAGCTCCTTAGCGGGGGGAAAGTACAATGAGCAGTTCTTC
TRBD1	TRBV10-3	NA	TRBJ1-1	CAISQGATTEAFF	TGTGCCATCAGCCAGGGGGCTACCACTGAAGCTTTCTTT
NA	TRBV6-1	few	TRBJ2-7	CASSPDESVYEQYF	TGTGCCAGCAGTCCCGACGAGTCCGTCTACGAGCAGTACTTC
NA	TRBV12-3/TRBV12-4	many	TRBJ2-5	CASSLSWETQYF	TGTGCCAGCAGTCTCTCCTGGGAGACCCAGTACTTC
TRBD2	TRBV12-3/TRBV12-4	many	TRBJ2-3	CASSLGSSGGTDTQYF	TGTGCCAGCAGTTTAGGAAGTAGCGGGGGCACAGATACGCAGTATTTT
NA	TRBV5-6	NA	TRBJ1-1	CASRYGIGVNTEAFF	TGTGCCAGCAGATATGGGATAGGGGTGAACACTGAAGCTTTCTTT
NA	TRBV6-1	few	TRBJ2-1	CASSTPSGTMPFF	TGTGCCAGCAGTACACCATCCGGGACCATGCCGTTCTTC
NA	TRBV7-2	many	TRBJ1-5	CASSLELAQPMAQHF	TGTGCCAGCAGCTTAGAATTGGCACAGCCGATGGCCCAGCATTTT
NA	TRBV29-1	NA	TRBJ2-7	CSFQGRGKQYF	TGCAGCTTCCAGGGGAGGGGGAAGCAGTACTTC
NA	TRBV18	few	TRBJ2-2	CASSPLWTANTGELFF	TGTGCCAGCTCACCCCTCTGGACGGCGAACACCGGGGAGCTGTTTTTT
TRBD2	TRBV11-1	many	TRBJ2-5	CASSEDDSGGYQETQYF	TGTGCCAGCAGCGAAGACGATAGCGGGGGTTACCAAGAGACCCAGTACTTC
TRBD1	TRBV24-1	few	TRBJ2-1	CATSDLRSSRGKGDEQFF	TGTGCCACCAGTGATTTGCGGTCATCCAGGGGGAAAGGTGATGAGCAGTTCTTC
TRBD1	TRBV7-9	NA	TRBJ1-1	CASSRLQGAHTEAFF	TGTGCCAGCAGCCGGCTACAGGGGGCGCATACTGAAGCTTTCTTT
NA	TRBV7-6	few	TRBJ2-1	CASSLGGVGSEQFF	TGTGCCAGCAGCTTAGGGGGGGTCGGCAGTGAGCAGTTCTTC
NA	TRBV15	NA	TRBJ1-5	CATSSVTGNQPQHF	TGTGCCACCAGCAGTGTGACAGGCAATCAGCCCCAGCATTTT